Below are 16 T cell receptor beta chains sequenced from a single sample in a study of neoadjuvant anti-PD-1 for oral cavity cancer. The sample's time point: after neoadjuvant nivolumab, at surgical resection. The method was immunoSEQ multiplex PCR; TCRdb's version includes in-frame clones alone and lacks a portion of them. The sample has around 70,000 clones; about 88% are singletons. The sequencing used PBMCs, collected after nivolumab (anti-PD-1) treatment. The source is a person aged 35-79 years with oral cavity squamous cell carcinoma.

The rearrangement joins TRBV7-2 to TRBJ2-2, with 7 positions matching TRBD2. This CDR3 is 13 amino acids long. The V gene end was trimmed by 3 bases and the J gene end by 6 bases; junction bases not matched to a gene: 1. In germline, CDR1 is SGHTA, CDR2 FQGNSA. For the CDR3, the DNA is TGTGCCAGCAGCTTGGGAGGGGCCGGGGAGCTGTTTTTT. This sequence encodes CASSLGGAGELFF.

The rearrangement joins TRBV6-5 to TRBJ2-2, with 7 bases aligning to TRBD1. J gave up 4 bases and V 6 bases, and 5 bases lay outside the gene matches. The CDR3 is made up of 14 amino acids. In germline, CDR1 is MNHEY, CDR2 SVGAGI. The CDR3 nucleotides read TGTGCCAGCAGCCGGGACAGATTCACCGGGGAGCTGTTTTTT. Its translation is CASSRDRFTGELFF.

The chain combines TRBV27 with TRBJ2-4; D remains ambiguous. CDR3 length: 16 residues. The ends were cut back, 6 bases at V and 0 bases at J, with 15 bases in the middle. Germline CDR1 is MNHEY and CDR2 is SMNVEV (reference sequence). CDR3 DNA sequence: TGTGCCAGCAGCGCCGAAGACGCTCTAGCCAAAAACATTCAGTACTTC. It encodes CASSAEDALAKNIQYF.

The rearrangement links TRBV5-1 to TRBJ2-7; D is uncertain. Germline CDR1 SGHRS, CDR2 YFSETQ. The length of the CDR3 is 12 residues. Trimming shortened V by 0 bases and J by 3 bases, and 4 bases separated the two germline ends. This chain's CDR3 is CASSLVGYEQYF. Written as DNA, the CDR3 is TGCGCCAGCAGCTTGGTGGGCTACGAGCAGTACTTC. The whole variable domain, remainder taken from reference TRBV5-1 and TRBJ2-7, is KAGVTQTPRYLIKTRGQQVTLSCSPISGHRSVSWYQQTPGQGLQFLFEYFSETQRNKGNFPGRFSGRQFSNSRSEMNVSTLELGDSALYLCASSLVGYEQYFGPGTRLTVT.

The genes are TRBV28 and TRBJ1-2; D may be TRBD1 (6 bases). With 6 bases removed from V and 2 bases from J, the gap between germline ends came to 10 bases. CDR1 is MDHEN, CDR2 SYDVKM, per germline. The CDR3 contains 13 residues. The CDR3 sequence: CASSPQGNYGYTF. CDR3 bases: TGTGCCAGCAGCCCCCAGGGGAACTATGGCTACACCTTC.

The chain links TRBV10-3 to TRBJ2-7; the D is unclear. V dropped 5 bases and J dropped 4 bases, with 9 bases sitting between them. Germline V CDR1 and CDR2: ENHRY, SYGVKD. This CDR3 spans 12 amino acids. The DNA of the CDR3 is TGTGCCATCAGTTTAGAAGGTTACGAGCAGTACTTC. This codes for CAISLEGYEQYF.

The chain's CDR3 is CSVGGSGNHYEQYF. CDR3 DNA sequence: TGCAGCGTTGGAGGTAGCGGGAACCACTACGAGCAGTACTTC. V and J are TRBV29-1 and TRBJ2-7, with 8 bases aligning to TRBD2. The germline V gene encodes CDR1 SQVTM and CDR2 ANQGSEA. CDR3 size: 14 residues. Losses at the gene ends were 4 bases for V and 3 bases for J; bases not matched to a gene: 8.

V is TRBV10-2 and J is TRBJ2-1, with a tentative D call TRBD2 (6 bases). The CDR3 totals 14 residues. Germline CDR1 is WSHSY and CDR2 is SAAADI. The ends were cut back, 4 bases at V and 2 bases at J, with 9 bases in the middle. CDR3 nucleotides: TGCGCCAGCAGTGGGCTAGCGACCTACAATGAGCAGTTCTTC. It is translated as CASSGLATYNEQFF.

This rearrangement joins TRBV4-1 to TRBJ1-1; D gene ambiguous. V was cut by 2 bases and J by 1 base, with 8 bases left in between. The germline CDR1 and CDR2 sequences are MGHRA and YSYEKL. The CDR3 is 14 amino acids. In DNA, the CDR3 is TGCGCCAGCAGCCAACCCCGGGAGAACACTGAAGCTTTCTTT. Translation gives CASSQPRENTEAFF.

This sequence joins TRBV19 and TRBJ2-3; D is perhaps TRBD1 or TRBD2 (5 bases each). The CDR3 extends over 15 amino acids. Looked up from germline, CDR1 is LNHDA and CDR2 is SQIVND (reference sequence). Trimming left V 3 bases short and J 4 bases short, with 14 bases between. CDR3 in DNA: TGTGCCAGTAGTATCAGGGACCTACACGCAGATACGCAGTATTTT. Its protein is CASSIRDLHADTQYF.

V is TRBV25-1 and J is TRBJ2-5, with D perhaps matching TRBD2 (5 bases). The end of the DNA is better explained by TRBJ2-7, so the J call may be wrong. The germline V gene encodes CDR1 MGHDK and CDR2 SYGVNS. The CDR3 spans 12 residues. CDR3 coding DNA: TGTGCCAGCAGTGAATCCGAGGGCGAGCAGTACTTC. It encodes CASSESEGEQYF.

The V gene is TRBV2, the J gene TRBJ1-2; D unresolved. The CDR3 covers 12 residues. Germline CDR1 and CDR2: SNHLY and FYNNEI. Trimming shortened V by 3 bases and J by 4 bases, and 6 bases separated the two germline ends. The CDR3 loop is CASSDRGYGYTF. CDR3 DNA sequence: TGTGCCAGCAGTGACCGGGGCTATGGCTACACCTTC.

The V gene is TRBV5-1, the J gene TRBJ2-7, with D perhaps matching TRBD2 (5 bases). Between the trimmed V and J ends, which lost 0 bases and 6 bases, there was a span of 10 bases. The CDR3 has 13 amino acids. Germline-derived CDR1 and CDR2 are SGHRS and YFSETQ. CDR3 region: CASSLAGGREQYF. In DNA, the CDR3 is TGCGCCAGCAGCTTGGCCGGAGGTCGCGAGCAGTACTTC.

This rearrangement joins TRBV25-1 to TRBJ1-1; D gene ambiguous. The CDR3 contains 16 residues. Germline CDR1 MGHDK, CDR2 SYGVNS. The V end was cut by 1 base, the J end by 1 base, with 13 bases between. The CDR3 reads CASSESNYKTNTEAFF. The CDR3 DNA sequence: TGTGCCAGCAGTGAATCCAACTACAAAACGAACACTGAAGCTTTCTTT.

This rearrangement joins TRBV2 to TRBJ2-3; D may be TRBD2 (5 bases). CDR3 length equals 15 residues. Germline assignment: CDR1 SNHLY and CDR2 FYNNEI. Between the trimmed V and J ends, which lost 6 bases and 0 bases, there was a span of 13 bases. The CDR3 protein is CASSQDSSSTDTQYF. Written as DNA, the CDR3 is TGTGCCAGCAGCCAGGACTCGTCTAGCACAGATACGCAGTATTTT.

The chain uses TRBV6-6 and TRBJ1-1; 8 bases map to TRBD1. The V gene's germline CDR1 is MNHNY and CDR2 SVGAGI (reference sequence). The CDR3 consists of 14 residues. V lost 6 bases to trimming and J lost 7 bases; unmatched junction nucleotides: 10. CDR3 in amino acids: CASRRGQGELEAFF. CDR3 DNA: TGTGCCAGCAGACGCGGACAGGGCGAACTTGAAGCTTTCTTT.